One and the same sample provided the 22 T cell receptor beta chains below, sequenced in a study of T cells in Graves' hyperthyroidism and ophthalmopathy. RNA transcripts served as the template for amplifying TCR beta CDR3 regions. During a first-round RT-PCR of the TCR CDR3, the HTBI primer set was used. TCRdb reanalysed the multiplex PCR reads using MiXCR and keeps one entry per CDR3 protein. The data hold roughly 560,000 distinct CDR3 sequences, with under 15% observed a single time. The sequencing input was blood. These receptor sequences come from a woman between 40 and 50 years old with Graves' ophthalmopathy.

This clonotype was recorded many times. The chain combines TRBV20-1 with TRBJ2-7; TRBD2 matches at 13 bases. Germline V gene data show CDR1 as DFQATT and CDR2 as SNEGSKA (reference sequence). The CDR3 length is 14 residues. The V segment lost 3 bases and the J segment 2 bases; nucleotides outside the gene matches: 1. CDR3 nucleotides: TGCAGTGCTAGCGGACTAGCGGGAGCCTACGAGCAGTACTTC. Its translation is CSASGLAGAYEQYF.

This clonotype was observed at least ten times. The rearrangement links TRBV6-1 to TRBJ2-5, with 11 bases matching TRBD2. The V segment lost 8 bases and the J segment 1 base; nucleotides outside the gene matches: 9. From germline, CDR1 is MNHNS and CDR2 SASEGT. This CDR3 has 16 amino acids. The CDR3 DNA reads TGTGCCAGCCTCTCGGGACTAGCGGTCTTCCAAGAGACCCAGTACTTC. Amino acid sequence: CASLSGLAVFQETQYF.

In its sample, this clonotype was seen many times. V gene TRBV25-1 combines with J gene TRBJ2-7; unclear D gene. The CDR3 totals 13 residues. Germline-derived CDR1 and CDR2 are MGHDK and SYGVNS. Trimming left V 7 bases short and J 4 bases short, with 14 bases between. The CDR3, as DNA: TGTGCCAGCACCCGACCAGGCATGTACGAGCAGTACTTC. It is translated as CASTRPGMYEQYF.

There are many counts of this clonotype. The chain uses TRBV7-3 and TRBJ2-3; 7 bases fit TRBD2. This CDR3 has 14 residues. The V gene's germline CDR1 is SGHTA and CDR2 FQGTGA. J gave up 6 bases and V 2 bases, and 5 bases lay outside the gene matches. CDR3 sequence reads: CASSLGGRHDTQYF. The CDR3, as DNA: TGTGCCAGCAGCTTAGGCGGGAGACACGATACGCAGTATTTT.

This chain joins TRBV19 and TRBJ2-2, with 7 bases lining up with TRBD2. This CDR3 is built from 15 residues. V was clipped by 6 bases and J by 2 bases; unmatched bases: 6. Looked up from germline, CDR1 is LNHDA and CDR2 is SQIVND (reference sequence). The CDR3 DNA reads as TGTGCCAGTAGGGGGGGGACGGCTAACACCGGGGAGCTGTTTTTT. It yields the protein CASRGGTANTGELFF.

In this sample, this clonotype turned up many times. V gene TRBV18 combines with J gene TRBJ2-5; D gene ambiguous. Germline-derived CDR1 and CDR2 are KGHSH and LQKENI. This CDR3 is built from 13 residues. Trimming cost V 3 bases and J 5 bases, with 10 bases left between them. The CDR3 DNA reads TGTGCCAGCTCACCTCGCCGCTTGGAGACCCAGTACTTC. Translation: CASSPRRLETQYF.

This clonotype was detected ten times or more. The V gene is TRBV28, the J gene TRBJ2-7; D is ambiguous. This CDR3 is 13 amino acids long. Looked up from germline, CDR1 is MDHEN and CDR2 is SYDVKM. V was cut by 2 bases and J by 7 bases, with 12 bases left in between. The CDR3 is CASSLPYIGEQYF. The CDR3 DNA reads TGTGCCAGCAGTTTACCATATATTGGGGAGCAGTACTTC. The variable domain in full, completed from reference TRBV28 and TRBJ2-7, reads DVKVTQSSRYLVKRTGEKVFLECVQDMDHENMFWYRQDPGLGLRLIYFSYDVKMKEKGDIPEGYSVSREKKERFSLILESASTNQTSMYLCASSLPYIGEQYFGPGTRLTVT.

This clonotype was detected many times. The chain couples TRBV7-2 to TRBJ2-7; D is unresolved. This CDR3 comprises 13 residues. Germline CDR1 is SGHTA and CDR2 is FQGNSA. V was trimmed by 5 bases and J by 0 bases, leaving 8 bases between them. In DNA form, the CDR3 reads TGTGCCAGCAGCGACCCTTCCTCCTACGAGCAGTACTTC. Translating gives CASSDPSSYEQYF. Together with reference TRBV7-2 and TRBJ2-7, the CDR3 gives the full variable domain: GAGVSQSPSNKVTEKGKDVELRCDPISGHTALYWYRQSLGQGLEFLIYFQGNSAPDKSGLPSDRFSAERTGGSVSTLTIQRTQQEDSAVYLCASSDPSSYEQYFGPGTRLTVT.

Many counts were recorded for this clonotype. V gene TRBV5-4 combines with J gene TRBJ1-2; 7 bases agree with TRBD1. V was clipped by 1 base and J by 0 bases; unmatched bases: 18. Germline V gene sequence: CDR1 SGHNT, CDR2 YYREEE (reference sequence). There are 20 residues in the CDR3. CDR3: CASSLPRVRQGPMTNYGYTF. The DNA for the CDR3 is TGTGCCAGCAGCTTGCCCAGGGTTCGACAGGGTCCAATGACTAACTATGGCTACACCTTC.

J is TRBJ2-2 and V is TRBV5-4, with D unclear. Germline CDR1 reads SGHNT; CDR2 reads YYREEE (reference sequence). The CDR3 totals 15 residues. Trimming removed 4 bases at V and 1 base at J, with 11 bases between. CDR3 DNA sequence: TGTGCCAGCAGCATCGGACCCCTGAACACCGGGGAGCTGTTTTTT. The encoded protein is CASSIGPLNTGELFF.

This clonotype was seen many times. The chain recombines TRBV6-7 with TRBJ2-2; 8 nucleotides agree with TRBD2. TRBV6-7 is an ORF for which the function is uncertain. J was trimmed by 2 bases and V by 6 bases; bases with no gene match: 17. The CDR3 covers 19 residues. The CDR3 DNA reads as TGTGCCAGCAGCGGTCAAACGCCGGGACTAGAGAGCAACACCGGGGAGCTGTTTTTT. This codes for CASSGQTPGLESNTGELFF.

The table lists this clonotype with many counts. The chain has TRBV10-3 and TRBJ2-5, with TRBD2 identical over 8 bases. V was pared by 3 bases and J by 5 bases, with 8 bases of the junction left unmatched. CDR1 and CDR2 from the germline V gene are ENHRY and SYGVKD. This CDR3 comprises 15 residues. DNA for the CDR3: TGTGCCATCAGTGATGGAGCGGGAGTCCGTGAGACCCAGTACTTC. Residues: CAISDGAGVRETQYF.

This clonotype was seen many times. The V call is TRBV30, the J call TRBJ2-7; 9 nucleotides match TRBD1. This CDR3 is 13 amino acids long. Trimming at V came to 7 bases and at J to 0 bases, leaving 4 bases not matched to a gene. Germline CDR1 is GTSNPN and CDR2 is SVGIG (reference sequence). This CDR3 is CASRDRDSYEQYF. CDR3 bases: TGTGCCTCGCGGGACAGGGACTCCTACGAGCAGTACTTC.

This clonotype was detected ten times or more. The genes are TRBV6-1 and TRBJ2-7, with no clear D. V was shortened by 5 bases and J by 6 bases, with 17 bases between the two germline ends. There are 14 residues in the CDR3. Germline CDR1 MNHNS, CDR2 SASEGT. The CDR3 protein is CASSPAVRVGEQYF. The CDR3 coding sequence is TGTGCCAGCAGTCCGGCTGTTAGAGTAGGCGAGCAGTACTTC.

There are many counts of this clonotype. The V call is TRBV7-2, the J call TRBJ2-7; 8 positions match TRBD1. Germline V gives CDR1 SGHTA, CDR2 FQGNSA. The CDR3 consists of 15 residues. V shed 2 bases, J shed 2 bases, and the junction held 5 bases outside the gene matches. The CDR3, as DNA: TGTGCCAGCAGCTTATTTCGGACAGGGCCCTACGAGCAGTACTTC. Translated: CASSLFRTGPYEQYF.

V and J are TRBV27 and TRBJ2-5; D possibly uses TRBD1 or TRBD2 (5 bases each). The V and J ends lost 6 bases and 4 bases respectively, with 21 bases between them. Per the germline V gene, CDR1 is MNHEY and CDR2 is SMNVEV (reference sequence). The CDR3 length is 16 residues. The CDR3 protein is CASSPTGALGRETQYF. CDR3 sequence (DNA): TGTGCCAGCAGCCCAACCGGGGCCCTGGGGCGAGAGACCCAGTACTTC.

This clonotype was counted ten times or more. This sequence joins TRBV19 and TRBJ2-7, with 8 positions matching TRBD1. CDR1 is LNHDA and CDR2 is SQIVND in the germline V gene (reference sequence). With 5 bases clipped from V and 2 bases from J, the junction kept 8 bases outside the gene matches. The CDR3 is made up of 15 amino acids. The CDR3 is CASSPGDRPAYEQYF. The DNA of the CDR3 is TGTGCCAGTAGTCCCGGGGACAGGCCAGCCTACGAGCAGTACTTC. The whole variable domain, remainder taken from reference TRBV19 and TRBJ2-7, is DGGITQSPKYLFRKEGQNVTLSCEQNLNHDAMYWYRQDPGQGLRLIYYSQIVNDFQKGDIAEGYSVSREKKESFPLTVTSAQKNPTAFYLCASSPGDRPAYEQYFGPGTRLTVT.

This clonotype was counted ten times or more. The CDR3 sequence is CASSLEGWREQYF. CDR3 DNA sequence: TGTGCCAGCAGTTTAGAGGGTTGGCGGGAGCAGTACTTC. This sequence joins TRBV12-3 or TRBV12-4 and TRBJ2-7, with D unclear. The CDR3 totals 13 residues. V lost 1 base, J lost 7 bases, and 11 bases lay in between.

This clonotype was observed at least ten times. V and J are TRBV6-2 or TRBV6-3 and TRBJ2-2; D might be TRBD1 (6 bases). The CDR3 runs to 14 residues. Germline V CDR1 and CDR2: MNHEY, SVGEGT. Trimming pared 4 bases from V and 3 bases from J, leaving 9 bases between. CDR3 amino acids: CASSFYRDTGELFF. CDR3 DNA sequence: TGTGCCAGCAGTTTCTACAGGGACACCGGGGAGCTGTTTTTT.

This clonotype was counted at least ten times. This chain uses TRBV7-3 with TRBJ2-1, with TRBD2 identical over 8 bases. Germline V gene lookup returns CDR1 SGHTA and CDR2 FQGTGA. Trimming at V came to 5 bases and at J to 6 bases, leaving 3 bases not matched to a gene. The CDR3 is 13 amino acids. The CDR3 loop is CASSRGGGNEQFF. The CDR3, as DNA: TGTGCCAGCAGCCGGGGGGGCGGCAATGAGCAGTTCTTC.

Many counts were recorded for this clonotype. This chain connects TRBV15 to TRBJ2-7, with TRBD1 identical over 7 bases. Trimming at V came to 1 base and at J to 2 bases, leaving 5 bases not matched to a gene. The CDR3 extends over 15 amino acids. Germline values: CDR1 LNHNV, CDR2 YYDKDF (reference sequence). The CDR3 reads CATSRVVGQAYEQYF. In DNA form, the CDR3 reads TGTGCCACCAGCAGAGTGGTAGGACAGGCCTACGAGCAGTACTTC.

This clonotype was observed many times. The germline gene is not matched at one end of the junction; a read error may be the cause. The chain recombines TRBV27 with TRBJ1-1; perhaps TRBD1 as D (6 bases). The CDR3 totals 14 residues. The germline V gene encodes CDR1 MNHEY and CDR2 SMNVEV (reference sequence). CDR3 region: CASRLWEGGTEAFF. For the CDR3, the DNA is TGTGCCAGCAGATTATGGGAGGGGGGCACTGAAGCTTTCTTT.